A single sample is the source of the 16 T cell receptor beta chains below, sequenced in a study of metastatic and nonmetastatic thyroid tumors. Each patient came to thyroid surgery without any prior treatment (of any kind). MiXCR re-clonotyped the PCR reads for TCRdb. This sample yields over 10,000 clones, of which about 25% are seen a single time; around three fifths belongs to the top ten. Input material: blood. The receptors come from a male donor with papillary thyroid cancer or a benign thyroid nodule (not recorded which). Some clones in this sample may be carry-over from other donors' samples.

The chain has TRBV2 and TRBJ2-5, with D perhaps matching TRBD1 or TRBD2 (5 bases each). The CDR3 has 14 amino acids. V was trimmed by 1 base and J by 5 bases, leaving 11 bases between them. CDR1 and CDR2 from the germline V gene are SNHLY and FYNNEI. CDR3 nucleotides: TGTGCCAGCAGTGAAGGAGGGTGGGGGGAGACCCAGTACTTC. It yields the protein CASSEGGWGETQYF. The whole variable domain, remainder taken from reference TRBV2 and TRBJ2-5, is EPEVTQTPSHQVTQMGQEVILRCVPISNHLYFYWYRQILGQKVEFLVSFYNNEISEKSEIFDDQFSVERPDGSNFTLKIRSTKLEDSAMYFCASSEGGWGETQYFGPGTRLLVL.

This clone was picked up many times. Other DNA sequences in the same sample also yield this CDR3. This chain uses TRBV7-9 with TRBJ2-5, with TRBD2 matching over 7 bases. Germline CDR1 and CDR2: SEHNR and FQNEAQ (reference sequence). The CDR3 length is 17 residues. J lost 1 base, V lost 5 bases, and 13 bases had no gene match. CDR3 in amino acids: CASSPRAGESRQETQYF. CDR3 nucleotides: TGTGCCAGCAGCCCTCGGGCGGGAGAAAGTCGCCAAGAGACCCAGTACTTC.

The CDR3 region is CSVEWTAATEAFF. As DNA, the CDR3 is TGCAGCGTTGAGTGGACAGCGGCCACTGAAGCTTTCTTT. V gene TRBV29-1 combines with J gene TRBJ1-1; D perhaps matches TRBD1 (6 bases). Germline CDR1 is SQVTM and CDR2 is ANQGSEA. With 3 bases removed from V and 4 bases from J, the gap between germline ends came to 12 bases. There are 13 residues in the CDR3. Supplemented by reference TRBV29-1 and TRBJ1-1, the full variable domain reads SAVISQKPSRDICQRGTSLTIQCQVDSQVTMMFWYRQQPGQSLTLIATANQGSEATYESGFVIDKFPISRPNLTFSTLTVSNMSPEDSSIYLCSVEWTAATEAFFGQGTRLTVV.

In DNA, the CDR3 is TGTGCCAGCAGTCAAGGGACCGGCGAGCAGTACTTC. Protein product: CASSQGTGEQYF. The chain carries TRBV6-2 or TRBV6-3 and TRBJ2-7; D is tentatively TRBD1 or TRBD2 (5 bases each). V lost 5 bases to trimming and J lost 6 bases, with 11 bases between them. The CDR3 length is 12 residues. Looked up from germline, CDR1 is MNHEY and CDR2 is SVGEGT.

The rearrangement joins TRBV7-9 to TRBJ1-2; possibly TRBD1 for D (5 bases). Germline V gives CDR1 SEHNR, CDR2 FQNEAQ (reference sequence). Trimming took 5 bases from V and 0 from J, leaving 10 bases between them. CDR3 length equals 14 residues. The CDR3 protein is CASSHPGTNYGYTF. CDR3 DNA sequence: TGTGCCAGCAGCCACCCAGGGACTAACTATGGCTACACCTTC.

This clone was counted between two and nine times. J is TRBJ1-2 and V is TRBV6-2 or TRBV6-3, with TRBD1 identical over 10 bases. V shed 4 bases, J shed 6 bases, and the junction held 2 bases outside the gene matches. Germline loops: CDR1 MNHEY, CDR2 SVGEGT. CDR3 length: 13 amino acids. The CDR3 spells CASSSTGGHGYTF. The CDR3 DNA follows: TGTGCCAGCAGTTCGACAGGGGGCCATGGCTACACCTTC.

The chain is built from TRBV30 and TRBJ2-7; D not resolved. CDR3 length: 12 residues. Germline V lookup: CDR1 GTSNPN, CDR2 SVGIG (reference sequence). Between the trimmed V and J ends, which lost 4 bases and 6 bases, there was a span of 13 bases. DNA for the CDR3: TGTGCCTGGACCCGTGATACAGTCGAGCAGTACTTC. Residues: CAWTRDTVEQYF.

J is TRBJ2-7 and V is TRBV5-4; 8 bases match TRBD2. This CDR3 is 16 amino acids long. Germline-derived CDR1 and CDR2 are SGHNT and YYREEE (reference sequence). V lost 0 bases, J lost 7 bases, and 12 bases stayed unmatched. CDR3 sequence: CASSLEGTSQGREQYF. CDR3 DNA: TGTGCCAGCAGCTTGGAAGGGACTAGTCAGGGGAGGGAGCAGTACTTC. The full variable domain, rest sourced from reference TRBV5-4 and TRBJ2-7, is ETGVTQSPTHLIKTRGQQVTLRCSSQSGHNTVSWYQQALGQGPQFIFQYYREEENGRGNFPPRFSGLQFPNYSSELNVNALELDDSALYLCASSLEGTSQGREQYFGPGTRLTVT.

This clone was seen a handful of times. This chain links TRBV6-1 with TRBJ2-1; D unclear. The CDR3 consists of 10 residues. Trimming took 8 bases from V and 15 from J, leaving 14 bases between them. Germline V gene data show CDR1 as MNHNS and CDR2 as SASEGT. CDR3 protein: CASPCRGPFF. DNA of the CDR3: TGTGCCAGCCCCTGCCGTGGCCCGTTCTTC.

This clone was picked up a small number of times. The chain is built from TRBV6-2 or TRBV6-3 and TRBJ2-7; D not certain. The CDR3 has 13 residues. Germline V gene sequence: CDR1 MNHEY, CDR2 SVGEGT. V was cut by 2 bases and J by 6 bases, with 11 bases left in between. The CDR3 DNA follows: TGTGCCAGCAGTTACGGGCGTGTCCGCGAGCAGTACTTC. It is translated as CASSYGRVREQYF.

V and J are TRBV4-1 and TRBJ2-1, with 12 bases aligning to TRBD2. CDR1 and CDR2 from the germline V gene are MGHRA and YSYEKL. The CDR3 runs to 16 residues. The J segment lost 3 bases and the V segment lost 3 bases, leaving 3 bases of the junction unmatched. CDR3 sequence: CASSQRTSGIYNEQFF. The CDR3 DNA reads TGCGCCAGCAGCCAGAGGACTAGCGGGATCTACAATGAGCAGTTCTTC.

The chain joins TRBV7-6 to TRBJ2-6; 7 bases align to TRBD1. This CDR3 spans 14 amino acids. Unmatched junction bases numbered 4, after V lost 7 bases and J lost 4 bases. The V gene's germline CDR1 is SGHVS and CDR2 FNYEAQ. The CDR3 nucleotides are TGTGCCAGCACCGTACAGGGGGGGGCCAACGTCCTGACTTTC. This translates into CASTVQGGANVLTF.

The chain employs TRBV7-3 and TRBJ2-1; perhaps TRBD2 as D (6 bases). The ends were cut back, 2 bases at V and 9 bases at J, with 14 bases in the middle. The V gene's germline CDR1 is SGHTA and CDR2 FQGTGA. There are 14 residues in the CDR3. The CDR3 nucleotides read TGTGCCAGCAGCTTATCCCTGCGGGAAGGTGAGCAGTTCTTC. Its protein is CASSLSLREGEQFF.

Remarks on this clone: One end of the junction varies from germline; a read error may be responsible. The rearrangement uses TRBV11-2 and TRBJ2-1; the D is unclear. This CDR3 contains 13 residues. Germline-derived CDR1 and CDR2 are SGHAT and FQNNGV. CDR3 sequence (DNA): TGTGCCAGCAGCTTACCAGTTTTCGATGATCAGTTCTTC. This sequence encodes CASSLPVFDDQFF. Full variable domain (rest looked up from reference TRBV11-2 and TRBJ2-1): EAGVAQSPRYKIIEKRQSVAFWCNPISGHATLYWYQQILGQGPKLLIQFQNNGVVDDSQLPKDRFSAERLKGVDSTLKIQPAKLEDSAVYLCASSLPVFDDQFFGPGTRLTVL.

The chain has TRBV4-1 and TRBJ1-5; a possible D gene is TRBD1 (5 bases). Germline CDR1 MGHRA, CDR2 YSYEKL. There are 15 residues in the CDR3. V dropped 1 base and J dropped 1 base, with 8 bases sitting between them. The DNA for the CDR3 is TGCGCCAGCAGCCAAGTTCCAGGGAGCAATCAGCCCCAGCATTTT. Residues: CASSQVPGSNQPQHF.

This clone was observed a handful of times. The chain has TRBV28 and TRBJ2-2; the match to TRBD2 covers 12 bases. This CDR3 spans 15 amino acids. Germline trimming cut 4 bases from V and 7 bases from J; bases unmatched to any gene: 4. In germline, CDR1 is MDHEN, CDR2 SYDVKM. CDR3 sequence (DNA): TGTGCCAGCAGTTCGACTAGCGGGAGTCACGGGGAGCTGTTTTTT. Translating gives CASSSTSGSHGELFF.